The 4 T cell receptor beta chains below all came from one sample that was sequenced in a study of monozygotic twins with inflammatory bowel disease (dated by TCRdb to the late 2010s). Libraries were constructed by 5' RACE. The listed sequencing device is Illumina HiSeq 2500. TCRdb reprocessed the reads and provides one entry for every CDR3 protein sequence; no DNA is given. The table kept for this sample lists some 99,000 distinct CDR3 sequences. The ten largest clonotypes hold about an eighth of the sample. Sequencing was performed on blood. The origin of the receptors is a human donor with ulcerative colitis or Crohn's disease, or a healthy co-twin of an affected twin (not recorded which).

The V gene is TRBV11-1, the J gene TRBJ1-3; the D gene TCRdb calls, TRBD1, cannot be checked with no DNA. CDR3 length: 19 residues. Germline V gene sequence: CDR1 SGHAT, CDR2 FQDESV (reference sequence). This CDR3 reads CASSHSRDSVLSGGNTIYF.

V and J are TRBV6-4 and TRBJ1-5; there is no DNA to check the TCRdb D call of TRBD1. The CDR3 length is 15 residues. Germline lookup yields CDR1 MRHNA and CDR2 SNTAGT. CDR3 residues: CASSENREPNQPQHF.

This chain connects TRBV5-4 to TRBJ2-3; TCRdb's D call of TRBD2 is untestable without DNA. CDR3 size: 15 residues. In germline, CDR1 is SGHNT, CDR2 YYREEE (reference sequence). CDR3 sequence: CASSLGRAPGDTQYF.

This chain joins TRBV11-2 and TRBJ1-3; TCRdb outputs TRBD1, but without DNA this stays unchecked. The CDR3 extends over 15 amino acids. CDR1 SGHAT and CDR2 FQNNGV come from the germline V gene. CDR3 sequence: CASRHTGEKGNTIYF.